The 20 T cell receptor beta chains below come from one sample, sequenced in a study of T cells in Graves' hyperthyroidism and ophthalmopathy. The CDR3 regions of TCR beta were amplified from RNA transcripts. The HTBI primer set was used in a first-round RT-PCR of the TCR CDR3. TCRdb recomputed calls from the multiplex PCR reads with MiXCR, one row per CDR3 protein. The sample gives 300,000 to 450,000 distinct CDR3 sequences, about 15% of which show up once; about 31% is in the top ten. Sequenced material: blood. Receptors were obtained from a woman between 25 and 40 years old with Graves' hyperthyroidism.

This clonotype was recorded many times. V is TRBV7-2 and J is TRBJ2-7; TRBD1 matches 7 bases. The CDR3 loop spans 15 amino acids. Germline V lookup: CDR1 SGHTA, CDR2 FQGNSA. Trimming cost V 5 bases and J 0 bases; bases outside gene matches: 7. The CDR3 reads CASSRDSTSSYEQYF. The CDR3, as DNA: TGTGCCAGCAGCAGGGACAGCACGAGCTCCTACGAGCAGTACTTC.

This clonotype was recorded at least ten times. The chain joins TRBV12-3 or TRBV12-4 to TRBJ1-5; possibly TRBD1 for D (6 bases). The CDR3 runs 15 residues. V was clipped by 3 bases and J by 1 base, with 10 bases between them. The CDR3 region has the DNA TGTGCCAGCAGTTTTAACAGGGCAAGCAATCAGCCCCAGCATTTT. It is translated as CASSFNRASNQPQHF.

As concerns this clonotype: At one of its ends the junction is not consistent with the germline gene, which may arise from a read error. This sequence joins TRBV20-1 and TRBJ2-5; D may be TRBD2 (5 bases). Germline V gives CDR1 DFQATT, CDR2 SNEGSKA (reference sequence). The CDR3 loop spans 11 amino acids. The CDR3 reads CSASRGETRYF. The CDR3 bases are TGCAGTGCTAGTCGGGGAGAGACCCGGTACTTC.

This clonotype was seen a handful of times. V and J are TRBV5-1 and TRBJ2-1; 8 bases are shared with TRBD2. The ends lost 3 bases at V and 5 bases at J; junction bases unmatched: 4. Germline CDR1 reads SGHRS; CDR2 reads YFSETQ. CDR3 length equals 14 residues. The CDR3 here is CASSSGTRNNEQFF. The CDR3 DNA sequence: TGCGCCAGCAGCTCCGGGACTAGAAACAATGAGCAGTTCTTC. The full variable domain, its missing parts supplied by reference TRBV5-1 and TRBJ2-1, is KAGVTQTPRYLIKTRGQQVTLSCSPISGHRSVSWYQQTPGQGLQFLFEYFSETQRNKGNFPGRFSGRQFSNSRSEMNVSTLELGDSALYLCASSSGTRNNEQFFGPGTRLTVL.

This clonotype occurred many times. The rearrangement links TRBV6-1 to TRBJ1-5; D not certain. This CDR3 contains 17 residues. The V end was cut by 5 bases, the J end by 0 bases, with 17 bases between. In germline, CDR1 is MNHNS, CDR2 SASEGT. The CDR3 spells CASSYIRAIDSNQPQHF. As DNA, the CDR3 is TGTGCCAGCAGTTACATTAGGGCGATAGATAGCAATCAGCCCCAGCATTTT.

V and J are TRBV6-1 and TRBJ2-3, with D maybe TRBD2 (6 bases). The CDR3 extends over 15 amino acids. Trimming shortened V by 5 bases and J by 0 bases, and 12 bases separated the two germline ends. The germline V gene encodes CDR1 MNHNS and CDR2 SASEGT. CDR3: CASSRREPSTDTQYF. The CDR3 DNA reads TGTGCCAGCAGTAGACGGGAGCCTAGCACAGATACGCAGTATTTT.

The chain couples TRBV4-1 to TRBJ2-6; maybe TRBD1 (6 bases). The CDR3 consists of 17 residues. V lost 2 bases and J 4 bases, leaving 15 bases between the germline ends. Germline values: CDR1 MGHRA, CDR2 YSYEKL. The CDR3 is CASSQTTGPWGANVLTF. In DNA form, the CDR3 reads TGCGCCAGCAGCCAAACGACAGGCCCCTGGGGGGCCAACGTCCTGACTTTC.

A few counts support this clonotype. The chain has TRBV10-3 and TRBJ2-3, with D unclear. The CDR3 has 12 amino acids. Trimming took 4 bases from V and 6 from J, leaving 8 bases between them. Germline CDR1 and CDR2: ENHRY and SYGVKD. The CDR3 protein is CAISASSDTQYF. As DNA, the CDR3 is TGTGCCATCAGTGCCTCCAGCGATACGCAGTATTTT.

The chain links TRBV20-1 to TRBJ2-3; D is undetermined. This CDR3 has 16 residues. The ends were cut back, 3 bases at V and 0 bases at J, with 16 bases in the middle. Germline values: CDR1 DFQATT, CDR2 SNEGSKA (reference sequence). CDR3 residues: CSASPNYRTSTDTQYF. CDR3 in DNA: TGCAGTGCTAGCCCAAATTACAGAACTAGCACAGATACGCAGTATTTT.

This clonotype was counted a few times. The rearrangement uses TRBV7-2 and TRBJ2-7; 9 bases are shared with TRBD2. There are 16 residues in the CDR3. Germline V CDR1 and CDR2: SGHTA, FQGNSA. The V segment lost 7 bases and the J segment 1 base; nucleotides outside the gene matches: 11. Here the CDR3 DNA reads TGTGCCAGCACCCGGGAAGCGGGGGGAAATTCCTACGAGCAGTACTTC. It translates to CASTREAGGNSYEQYF.

This clonotype was seen ten or more times. The CDR3 sequence is CASSSPAGVLSGANVLTF. DNA for the CDR3: TGTGCCAGCAGTTCCCCGGCAGGGGTGCTTTCTGGGGCCAACGTCCTGACTTTC. The chain links TRBV6-2 or TRBV6-3 to TRBJ2-6; D may be TRBD1 (6 bases). Trimming removed 4 bases from V and 1 base from J, with 17 bases in between. Germline V gene sequence: CDR1 MNHEY, CDR2 SVGEGT. This CDR3 region has 18 residues.

This clonotype was recorded many times. For the CDR3, the DNA is TGTGCCAGCAGCCGGACTAGCGGGGGGGCCTACGAGCAGTACTTC. This sequence encodes CASSRTSGGAYEQYF. The V gene is TRBV7-2, the J gene TRBJ2-7, with 15 bases matching TRBD2. Germline V gives CDR1 SGHTA, CDR2 FQGNSA. With V trimmed by 5 bases and J by 2 bases, 1 base remained unmatched. This CDR3 region has 15 residues.

V and J are TRBV4-1 and TRBJ2-1; 8 bases match TRBD2. Germline loops: CDR1 MGHRA, CDR2 YSYEKL. V was clipped by 5 bases and J by 7 bases; unmatched bases: 13. This CDR3 is 16 amino acids long. In DNA form, the CDR3 reads TGCGCCAGCAGCAAAGCTCCGGGCCCTAGCGGGAATGAGCAGTTCTTC. Encoded protein: CASSKAPGPSGNEQFF.

The chain couples TRBV20-1 to TRBJ2-5; the match to TRBD2 covers 8 bases. CDR3 length equals 13 residues. Trimming took 3 bases from V and 1 from J; bases not matched to a gene: 1. The germline V gene has CDR1 DFQATT and CDR2 SNEGSKA (reference sequence). This CDR3 reads CSASGRGQETQYF. CDR3 in DNA: TGCAGTGCTAGCGGGAGGGGCCAAGAGACCCAGTACTTC.

The chain joins TRBV9 to TRBJ2-2; D is possibly TRBD1 (6 bases). The length of the CDR3 is 14 residues. CDR1 and CDR2 (germline): SGDLS, YYNGEE. Trimming left V 3 bases short and J 6 bases short, with 12 bases between. CDR3 protein: CASSARGPPGELFF. Here the CDR3 DNA reads TGTGCCAGCAGCGCCAGGGGTCCTCCCGGGGAGCTGTTTTTT.

This clonotype was seen more than once but under ten times. The chain uses TRBV28 and TRBJ1-1; tentative D call: TRBD1 (6 bases). The CDR3 has 15 residues. Trimming removed 6 bases at V and 4 bases at J, with 18 bases between. Germline CDR1 and CDR2: MDHEN and SYDVKM. The CDR3 protein is CASSTNGGRGTEAFF. CDR3 nucleotide sequence: TGTGCCAGCAGCACTAACGGGGGCAGGGGCACTGAAGCTTTCTTT.

This clonotype was recorded only once. This chain joins TRBV3-1 and TRBJ1-1, with TRBD1 matching 9 bases. The CDR3 is made up of 17 amino acids. Germline V gene sequence: CDR1 LGHDT, CDR2 YNNKEL (reference sequence). The V and J ends lost 1 base and 3 bases, in that order; junction bases with no gene match: 9. The CDR3 nucleotides read TGTGCCAGCAGCCAAGCCCACGGGACAGGGAGGGACACTGAAGCTTTCTTT. Protein: CASSQAHGTGRDTEAFF.

The sample holds many counts of this clonotype. The rearrangement links TRBV11-2 to TRBJ1-6; no clear D gene. The CDR3 spans 14 residues. Trimming stripped 2 bases from V and 10 bases from J, with 12 bases between. Germline V gene data show CDR1 as SGHAT and CDR2 as FQNNGV. Written as DNA, the CDR3 is TGTGCCAGCAGCTTAACCCGACATGCCTCACCCCTCCACTTT. Translated: CASSLTRHASPLHF.

This clonotype was seen more than once but under ten times. This CDR3 is CASSEGVASGYTF. The CDR3 nucleotides are TGTGCCAGCAGCGAGGGGGTCGCATCTGGCTACACCTTC. The chain carries TRBV11-1 and TRBJ1-2; tentative D call: TRBD1 (6 bases). This CDR3 comprises 13 residues. Germline V gene sequence: CDR1 SGHAT, CDR2 FQDESV (reference sequence). The V end was cut by 5 bases, the J end by 7 bases, with 14 bases between.

Concerning this clonotype: A junction end diverges from the germline sequence, so it may reflect a read error. This chain uses TRBV20-1 with TRBJ2-1; 9 bases match TRBD2. CDR3 length: 15 amino acids. CDR1 DFQATT and CDR2 SNEGSKA come from the germline V gene (reference sequence). This CDR3 is CSARNPGTSNNKQFF. The CDR3 DNA sequence: TGCAGTGCTAGAAACCCCGGGACTAGCAACAATAAGCAGTTCTTC.